The entry below gives a single TCR beta chain sequence along with its context. Its antigen is not known. The data belong to a study of shared clonotypes between healthy human individuals. Background on the study: CD4 naive and memory got three plates each, CD8 naive two, CD8 memory one.

Study-level points and caveats: Naive CD4 clonotypes were shared across several donors at about 5%.

Donors had no recently reported acute infections or vaccinations and were HIV-negative. Germline CDR1 and CDR2: SGHRS and YFSETQ. V was shortened by 4 bases and J by 0 bases, with 11 bases between the two germline ends. The CDR3 runs to 14 residues. Deep was the level at which the assay was run. Data came from immunoSEQ multiplex PCR; TCRdb stores just in-frame clones and leaves some out. The sample lists 2 million to 2.5 million clones; just under 95% were seen once. The receptor was derived from a man younger than 35 in good health. Some clones in this sample may be carry-over from other donors' samples. The specimen was naive CD4+ T cells from PBMCs. Subset here: CD45RA+ positively selected. The chain combines TRBV5-1 with TRBJ2-7; D might be TRBD1 or TRBD2, each matching 5 bases. CDR3 nucleotide sequence: TGCGCCAGCAGCGACGGGGCCAACTCCTACGAGCAGTACTTC. It translates to CASSDGANSYEQYF. The full variable domain, in which reference TRBV5-1 and TRBJ2-7 provide the parts outside the CDR3, is KAGVTQTPRYLIKTRGQQVTLSCSPISGHRSVSWYQQTPGQGLQFLFEYFSETQRNKGNFPGRFSGRQFSNSRSEMNVSTLELGDSALYLCASSDGANSYEQYFGPGTRLTVT.